The T cell receptor beta chain under discussion was sequenced for a study of CD8+CD57+ T cells in acquired aplastic anemia. Study in general: Across the sorted CD4+ and CD8+ cells, DNA amounts averaged roughly 3.5 ug. Study results and caveats: A set of more than 25 CD8+ CDR3 sequences was shared between patients and controls, and these sequences appeared highly expressed in patients. Between patients and controls, CD8+ Simpson's diversity did not vary significantly.

Points on this clonotype: The antigen remains unidentified. The junction shows a germline mismatch at one end, possibly a read error.

Genomic DNA, serving as template, underwent TCR beta VDJ and CDR3 profiling. TCRdb ran MiXCR on the reads and lists one entry per CDR3 protein. Among 30,000 to 40,000 distinct CDR3 sequences listed, roughly three quarters were seen once. The CDR3 covers 13 residues. The germline gives CDR1 ENHRY, CDR2 SYGVKD. The chain employs TRBV10-3 and TRBJ1-1; D remains ambiguous. This sequence was found in a human donor in good health, serving as a control. Sequenced material: sorted CD4+, CD8+, or CD8+CD57+ T cells (not recorded which) from PBMCs. CDR3 nucleotide sequence: TGTGCCAGCAGTTACGCGCAGGTATCCCAAGCTTTCTTT. It is translated as CASSYAQVSQAFF.